A single sample gave rise to the 20 T cell receptor beta chains below, sequenced in a study of yellow fever vaccine responses in identical twins. TCRdb called the RT-PCR reads again in MiXCR, with one record for every CDR3 protein. The repertoire holds over 15,000 distinct CDR3 sequences, under 70% seen once, with 2.2% in the top ten. The sample in question was T cells from blood (PBMCs), unsorted or a sorted subset (not recorded which), obtained before or after yellow fever vaccination (not recorded which). The receptors were sampled from a woman in her late teens or twenties who received the yellow fever vaccine.

This chain links TRBV5-4 with TRBJ2-5, with 7 bases fitting TRBD2. The CDR3 is made up of 17 amino acids. Germline-derived CDR1 and CDR2 are SGHNT and YYREEE (reference sequence). The trim removed 0 bases at V and 2 bases at J, leaving 10 bases unmatched. CDR3 in amino acids: CASSLAGSSGVQETQYF. In DNA, the CDR3 is TGTGCCAGCAGCTTGGCCGGCTCTAGCGGAGTTCAAGAGACCCAGTACTTC.

The chain recombines TRBV5-5 with TRBJ1-2; D is unclear. Trimming removed 1 base at V and 8 bases at J, with 18 bases between. In germline, CDR1 is SGHKS, CDR2 YYEKEE (reference sequence). The CDR3 has 15 residues. CDR3 nucleotide sequence: TGTGCCAGCAGCTTGAGTCCGAACCTTGGAGGAGGCTACACCTTC. This codes for CASSLSPNLGGGYTF.

J is TRBJ2-5 and V is TRBV28, with TRBD1 as a possible D gene (6 bases). From germline, CDR1 is MDHEN and CDR2 SYDVKM. V lost 8 bases, J lost 5 bases, and 18 bases lay in between. The CDR3 contains 14 residues. The CDR3 DNA is TGTGCCAGCCGCCTAGGGGGATACTCGGAGACCCAGTACTTC. This encodes CASRLGGYSETQYF.

The chain uses TRBV6-2 or TRBV6-3 and TRBJ2-7; D unclear. Trimming stripped 6 bases from V and 3 bases from J, with 6 bases between. This CDR3 has 11 residues. Germline V gene sequence: CDR1 MNHEY, CDR2 SVGEGT. CDR3 in DNA: TGTGCCAGCAGAAAGAACTACGAGCAGTACGTC. It codes for CASRKNYEQYV.

In this sample, this clonotype turned up a few times. One end of the junction does not line up with germline, which may come from a read error. The chain combines TRBV7-6 with TRBJ2-3; 7 bases agree with TRBD2. The germline V gene has CDR1 SGHVS and CDR2 FNYEAQ. This CDR3 has 16 residues. The CDR3 loop is CASSLAVAYSTDTQYF. In DNA, the CDR3 is TGTGCCAGCAGCCTAGCGGTAGCGTACAGCACAGATACGCAGTATTTT.

The CDR3 nucleotides are TGCGCCAGCAGCCAAGAGGTGGCGATAGACCGAGCAACTAATGAAAAACTGTTTTTT. This translates into CASSQEVAIDRATNEKLFF. The chain has TRBV4-1 and TRBJ1-4; D is undetermined. V gave up 0 bases and J gave up 0 bases, with 17 bases separating them. CDR3 length equals 19 residues. Germline values: CDR1 MGHRA, CDR2 YSYEKL.

The chain employs TRBV18 and TRBJ1-1; D is perhaps TRBD1 (5 bases). Trimming stripped 1 base from V and 5 bases from J, with 8 bases between. This CDR3 has 13 amino acids. CDR1 and CDR2 (germline): KGHSH, LQKENI. Here the CDR3 reads CASSPQGRTEAFF. The CDR3 bases are TGTGCCAGCTCACCACAGGGGAGAACTGAAGCTTTCTTT.

The chain links TRBV12-3 or TRBV12-4 to TRBJ1-5, with D uncertain. The CDR3 spans 12 residues. Trimming removed 2 bases from V and 6 bases from J, with 5 bases in between. CDR3 sequence reads: CASSLPGQPQHF. For the CDR3, the DNA is TGTGCCAGCAGTTTACCAGGTCAGCCCCAGCATTTT.

J is TRBJ1-1 and V is TRBV29-1; D remains unclear. In germline, CDR1 is SQVTM, CDR2 ANQGSEA. The V end lost 5 bases, the J end lost 0 bases, and 4 bases lay between the germline ends. The CDR3 runs 11 residues. CDR3 nucleotides: TGCAGCGTTCGGGTGAACACTGAAGCTTTCTTT. It encodes CSVRVNTEAFF.

This chain connects TRBV20-1 to TRBJ2-7, with D perhaps assigned TRBD1 or TRBD2 (5 bases each). Between the trimmed V and J ends, which lost 3 bases and 0 bases, there was a span of 6 bases. Germline V lookup: CDR1 DFQATT, CDR2 SNEGSKA (reference sequence). CDR3 size: 12 residues. The DNA of the CDR3 is TGCAGTGCTAGGGGACCCTCCTACGAGCAGTACTTC. This codes for CSARGPSYEQYF.

The rearrangement links TRBV13 to TRBJ2-1; 13 bases agree with TRBD2. The junction had 6 bases not matched to a gene; V was cut back by 1 base and J by 9 bases. In germline, CDR1 is PRHDT, CDR2 FYEKMQ (reference sequence). This CDR3 has 16 amino acids. The CDR3 spells CASSLAPGLAGSEQFF. The CDR3 DNA reads as TGTGCCAGCAGCTTAGCCCCGGGACTAGCGGGGTCTGAGCAGTTCTTC.

The J gene is TRBJ2-1, the V gene TRBV29-1; tentative D call: TRBD2 (6 bases). The CDR3 covers 10 residues. Germline V lookup: CDR1 SQVTM, CDR2 ANQGSEA. The CDR3 DNA reads as TGCAGTGGGTGGAGGGGTGAGCAGTTCTTC. It yields the protein CSGWRGEQFF.

The chain couples TRBV19 to TRBJ2-2; 9 nucleotides agree with TRBD1. Germline V gives CDR1 LNHDA, CDR2 SQIVND (reference sequence). V lost 3 bases to trimming and J lost 1 base; unmatched junction nucleotides: 3. The CDR3 contains 16 residues. In DNA form, the CDR3 reads TGTGCCAGTAGTATTTACAGGGGGCTGAACACCGGGGAGCTGTTTTTT. This encodes CASSIYRGLNTGELFF.

This clonotype has a single count. This rearrangement joins TRBV6-2 or TRBV6-3 to TRBJ2-3; 11 nucleotides align to TRBD2. The CDR3 totals 14 residues. CDR1 and CDR2 (germline): MNHEY, SVGEGT. J gave up 3 bases and V 8 bases, and 4 bases lay outside the gene matches. CDR3 protein: CASGGLAATDTQYF. The CDR3 bases are TGTGCCAGCGGGGGACTAGCGGCAACAGATACGCAGTATTTT.

This clonotype showed up just a few times. The rearrangement uses TRBV19 and TRBJ2-2; 7 nucleotides agree with TRBD1. V trimming: 5 bases; J trimming: 5 bases; junction bases outside the gene matches: 5. There are 14 residues in the CDR3. Germline CDR1 reads LNHDA; CDR2 reads SQIVND (reference sequence). The CDR3, as DNA: TGTGCCAGTAGTTCGCCGGGACAGACCGGGGAGCTGTTTTTT. This codes for CASSSPGQTGELFF.

The chain is built from TRBV20-1 and TRBJ1-5; 7 nucleotides agree with TRBD1. This CDR3 contains 16 residues. V dropped 1 base and J dropped 0; count of bases not matched to a gene: 6. Germline V CDR1 and CDR2: DFQATT, SNEGSKA (reference sequence). In nucleotides, the CDR3 is TGCAGTGCTAGAGGGGACAGAGTTTATAGCAATCAGCCCCAGCATTTT. Its protein product is CSARGDRVYSNQPQHF.

The chain uses TRBV20-1 and TRBJ2-7, with 8 positions matching TRBD2. Per the germline V gene, CDR1 is DFQATT and CDR2 is SNEGSKA (reference sequence). CDR3 length equals 15 residues. The V segment lost 0 bases and the J segment 4 bases; nucleotides outside the gene matches: 8. This chain's CDR3 is CSARDYARGGYEQYF. CDR3 coding DNA: TGCAGTGCTAGAGATTACGCCCGGGGGGGGTACGAGCAGTACTTC.

The CDR3 protein is CASSPLETSGIAKNIQYF. The CDR3 DNA sequence: TGTGCCAGCAGCCCCCTTGAGACTAGCGGAATAGCCAAAAACATTCAGTACTTC. The chain has TRBV11-1 and TRBJ2-4; 9 bases map to TRBD2. CDR3 length equals 18 residues. V lost 5 bases and J lost 0; bases outside the gene matches: 11. The germline CDR1 and CDR2 sequences are SGHAT and FQDESV (reference sequence).

The V and J genes are TRBV14 and TRBJ2-1; 11 positions agree with TRBD2. The CDR3 loop spans 15 amino acids. The V segment lost 2 bases and the J segment 5 bases; nucleotides outside the gene matches: 2. Germline V gene sequence: CDR1 SGHDN, CDR2 FVKESK. The CDR3: CASSQPGLADNEQFF. CDR3 bases: TGTGCCAGCAGCCAACCGGGACTAGCGGACAATGAGCAGTTCTTC.

This clonotype has only one observation. V is TRBV3-1 and J is TRBJ1-6; D is uncertain. This CDR3 spans 16 amino acids. Germline values: CDR1 LGHDT, CDR2 YNNKEL (reference sequence). Trimming removed 4 bases from V and 6 bases from J, with 16 bases in between. This CDR3 reads CASSRGLKDRNSPLHF. DNA for the CDR3: TGTGCCAGCAGCCGCGGGCTGAAGGATCGTAATTCACCCCTCCACTTT.